These T cell receptor beta chains were read from a single sample in a study of cytomegalovirus exposure and HLA in healthy donors. Produced via immunoSEQ multiplex PCR; TCRdb's table is partial and in-frame only. The repertoire holds more than 200,000 clones, with roughly 87% as singletons. The source material was PBMCs. These receptors came from a man aged 18 to 29 in good health and CMV-seropositive. The CDR3 runs from the conserved cysteine through the conserved F or W.

>TRBV2|16
CASSGDRQVSYNEQFF
>TRBV5-1|13
CASSFGQGYGYTF
>TRBV28|15
CASSTPVRGYTEAFF
>TRBV13|15
CASSPRRRFSYEQYF
>TRBV10-3|14
CAISDPKGGNTIYF
>TRBV27|11
CASRGNEKLFF
>TRBV28|14
CASSLGQGVGEQYF
>TRBV28|14
CASHWTASTDTQYF
>TRBV6-5|13
CASNRIMNTEAFF
>TRBV5-4|16
CASSLLAGGGTDTQYF
>TRBV5-1|14
CASSFFTSGGELFF